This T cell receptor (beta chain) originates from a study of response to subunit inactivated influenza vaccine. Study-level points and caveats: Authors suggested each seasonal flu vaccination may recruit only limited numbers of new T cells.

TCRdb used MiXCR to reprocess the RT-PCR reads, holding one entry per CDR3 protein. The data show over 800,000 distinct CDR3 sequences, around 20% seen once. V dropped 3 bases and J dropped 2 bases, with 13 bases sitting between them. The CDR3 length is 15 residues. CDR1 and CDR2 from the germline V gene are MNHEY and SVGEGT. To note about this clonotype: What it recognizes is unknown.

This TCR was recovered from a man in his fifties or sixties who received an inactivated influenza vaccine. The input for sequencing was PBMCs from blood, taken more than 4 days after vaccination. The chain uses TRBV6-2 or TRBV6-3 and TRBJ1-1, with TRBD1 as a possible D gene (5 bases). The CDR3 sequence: CASSYIPQGNTEAFF. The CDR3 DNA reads TGTGCCAGCAGTTATATCCCGCAGGGCAACACTGAAGCTTTCTTT.